This T cell receptor beta chain was identified during a study of cytomegalovirus exposure and HLA in healthy donors. At sampling all donors were nominally healthy, likely with unrecorded immune exposures. On this clone itself: Its target is unknown.

Trimming shortened V by 2 bases and J by 8 bases, and 18 bases separated the two germline ends. This CDR3 has 16 amino acids. CDR1 is MDHEN, CDR2 SYDVKM, per germline. General observations from the study: Listed as cytomegalovirus-associated were about 160 TCR beta chains. Presence/absence analysis assumed near-uniform sequencing depth across donors.

PCR amplification relied on 60 Vbeta primers (plus 13 Jbeta primers). Original analysis: Later, an analysis found 80 million or so unique TCR beta chains, and 9.5 million to 11 million of these were shared. TCRdb's table, derived via immunoSEQ multiplex PCR, lists solely in-frame clones and lacks some. V, J and clone size were drawn from that table, and D and trimming were deduced from the DNA. The sample's table shows roughly 50,000 clones. The sequence was collected from a male donor in good health and CMV-seropositive. The chain couples TRBV28 to TRBJ1-4, with D possibly being TRBD1 (6 bases). Sequencing was performed on PBMCs. The CDR3 nucleotides read TGTGCCAGCAGTTTAGGGACACTCGCCCGGGGAGAAAAACTGTTTTTT. Protein product: CASSLGTLARGEKLFF.